This T cell receptor beta chain is drawn from a study of patients and donors after allogeneic stem cell transplantation. TCRdb analysed the RT-PCR reads with MiXCR anew, one entry per CDR3 protein. The sample includes around 200,000 distinct CDR3 sequences, more than 35% seen only once; the top ten take 11%. This clonotype was detected only a few times. The V gene lost 3 bases and the J gene lost 3 bases, with 8 bases spanning the gap. The CDR3 contains 13 residues. V and J are TRBV12-3 or TRBV12-4 and TRBJ1-1; tentative D call: TRBD1 (5 bases). Sequences were obtained from blood, either unsorted or a sorted T cell fraction (not recorded which). This sequence originates from a human donor who was either an allogeneic HSCT recipient or a stem cell or donor lymphocyte infusion donor (not recorded which). It is not recorded whose cells these are; they may come from a transplant donor. Here the CDR3 DNA reads TGTGCCAGCAGTTTGGACACCTACACTGAAGCTTTCTTT. This codes for CASSLDTYTEAFF.